The TCR beta chain described here comes from a study of control samples from healthy donors and cancer patients. Sequencing used immunoSEQ multiplex PCR; TCRdb keeps in-frame clones, though not all of them. The sample has about 83,000 clones; 91% are singletons. This clone was counted a single time. The V and J ends lost 5 bases and 3 bases, in that order; junction bases with no gene match: 4. CDR1 and CDR2 from the germline V gene are LNHDA and SQIVND (reference sequence). The CDR3 spans 14 residues. The rearrangement uses TRBV19 and TRBJ2-3; 8 nucleotides agree with TRBD2. The receptor was isolated from a man aged 50 to 59 in good health. The sequenced material came from blood. DNA of the CDR3: TGTGCCAGTAGTCAGGGACTAGGTACAGATACGCAGTATTTT. Its translation is CASSQGLGTDTQYF.